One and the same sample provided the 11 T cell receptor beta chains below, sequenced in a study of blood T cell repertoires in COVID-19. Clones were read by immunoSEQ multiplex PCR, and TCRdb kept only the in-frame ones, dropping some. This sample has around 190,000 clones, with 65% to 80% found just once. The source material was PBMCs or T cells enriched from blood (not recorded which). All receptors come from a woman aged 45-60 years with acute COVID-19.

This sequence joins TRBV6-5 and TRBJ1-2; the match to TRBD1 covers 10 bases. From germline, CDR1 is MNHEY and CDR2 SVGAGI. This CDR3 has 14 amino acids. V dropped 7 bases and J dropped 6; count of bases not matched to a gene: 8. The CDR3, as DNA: TGTGCCAGCACCCCGGGACAGGGGATGCATGGCTACACCTTC. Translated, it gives CASTPGQGMHGYTF.

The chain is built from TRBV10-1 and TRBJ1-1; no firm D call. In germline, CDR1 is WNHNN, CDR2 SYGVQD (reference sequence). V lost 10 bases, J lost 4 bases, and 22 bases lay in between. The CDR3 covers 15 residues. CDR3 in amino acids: CANRREGRAATEAFF. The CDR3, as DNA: TGCGCCAACAGAAGGGAGGGTCGGGCTGCCACTGAAGCTTTCTTT.

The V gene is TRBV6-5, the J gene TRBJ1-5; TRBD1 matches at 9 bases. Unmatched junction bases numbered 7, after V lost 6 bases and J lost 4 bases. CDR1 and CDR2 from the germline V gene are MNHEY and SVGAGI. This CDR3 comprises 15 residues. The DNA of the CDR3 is TGTGCCAGCAGCCCGGGGACAGGGAATAATCAGCCCCAGCATTTT. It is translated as CASSPGTGNNQPQHF.

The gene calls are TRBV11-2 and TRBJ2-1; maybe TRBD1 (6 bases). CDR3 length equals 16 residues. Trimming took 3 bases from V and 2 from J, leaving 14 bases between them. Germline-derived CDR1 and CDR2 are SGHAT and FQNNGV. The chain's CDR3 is CASSFSGERPYNEQFF. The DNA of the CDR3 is TGTGCCAGCAGCTTCTCAGGGGAGAGACCCTACAATGAGCAGTTCTTC.

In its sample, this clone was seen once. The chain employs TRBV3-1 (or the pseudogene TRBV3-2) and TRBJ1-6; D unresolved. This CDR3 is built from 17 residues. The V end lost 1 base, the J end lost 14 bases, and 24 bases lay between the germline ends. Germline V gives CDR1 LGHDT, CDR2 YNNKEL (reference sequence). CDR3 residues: CASSQARDTTVRLALHF. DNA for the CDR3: TGTGCCAGCAGCCAAGCGCGAGACACCACGGTCAGACTAGCCCTCCACTTT.

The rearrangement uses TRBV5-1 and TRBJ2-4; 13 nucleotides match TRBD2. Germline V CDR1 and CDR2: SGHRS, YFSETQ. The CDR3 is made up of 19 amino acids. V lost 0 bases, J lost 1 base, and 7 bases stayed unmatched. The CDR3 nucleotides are TGCGCCAGCAGCTTGGTAGGGACTAGCGGGGTCGGGGCCAAAAACATTCAGTACTTC. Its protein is CASSLVGTSGVGAKNIQYF.

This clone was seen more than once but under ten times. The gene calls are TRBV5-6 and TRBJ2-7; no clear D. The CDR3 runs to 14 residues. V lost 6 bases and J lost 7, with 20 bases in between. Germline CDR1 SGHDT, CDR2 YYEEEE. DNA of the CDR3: TGTGCCAGCACAGCTTCCGAGAAGCCGAGGGAGCAGTACGTC. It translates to CASTASEKPREQYV.

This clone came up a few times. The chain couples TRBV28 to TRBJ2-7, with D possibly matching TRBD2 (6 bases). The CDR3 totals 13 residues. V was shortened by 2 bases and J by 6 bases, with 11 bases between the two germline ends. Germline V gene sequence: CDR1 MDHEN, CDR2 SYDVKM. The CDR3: CASSLGREAEQYV. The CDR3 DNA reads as TGTGCCAGCAGTTTAGGCAGGGAGGCCGAGCAGTACGTC.

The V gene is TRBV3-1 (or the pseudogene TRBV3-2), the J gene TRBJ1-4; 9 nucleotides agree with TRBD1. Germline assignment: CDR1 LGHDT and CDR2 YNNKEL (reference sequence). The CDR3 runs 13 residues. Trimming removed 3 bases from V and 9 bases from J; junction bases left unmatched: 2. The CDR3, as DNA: TGTGCCAGCAGCCACGGACAGGGGAAAAAACTGTTTTTT. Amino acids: CASSHGQGKKLFF.

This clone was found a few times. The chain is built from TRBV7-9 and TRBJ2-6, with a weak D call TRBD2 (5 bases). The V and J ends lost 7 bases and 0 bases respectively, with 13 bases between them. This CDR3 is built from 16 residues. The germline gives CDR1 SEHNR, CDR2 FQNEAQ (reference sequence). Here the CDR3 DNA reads TGTGCCAGCACCCCCTCTCGGGGCTCTGGGGCCAACGTCCTGACTTTC. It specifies CASTPSRGSGANVLTF.

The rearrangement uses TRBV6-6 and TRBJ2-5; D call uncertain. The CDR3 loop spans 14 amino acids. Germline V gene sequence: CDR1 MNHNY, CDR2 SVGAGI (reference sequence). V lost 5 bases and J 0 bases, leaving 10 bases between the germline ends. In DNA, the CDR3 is TGTGCCAGCAGTCCTGACTGGAACCAAGAGACCCAGTACTTC. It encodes CASSPDWNQETQYF.